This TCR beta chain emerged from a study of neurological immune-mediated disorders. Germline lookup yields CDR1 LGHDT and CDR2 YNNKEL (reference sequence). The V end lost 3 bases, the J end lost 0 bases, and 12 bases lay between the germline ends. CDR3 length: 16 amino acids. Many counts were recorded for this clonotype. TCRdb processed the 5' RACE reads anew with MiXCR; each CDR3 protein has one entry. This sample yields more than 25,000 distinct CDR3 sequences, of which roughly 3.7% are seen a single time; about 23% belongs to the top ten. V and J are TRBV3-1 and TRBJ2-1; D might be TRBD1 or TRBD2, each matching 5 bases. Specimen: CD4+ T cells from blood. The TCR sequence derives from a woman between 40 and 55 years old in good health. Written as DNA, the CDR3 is TGTGCCAGCAGCCAGAGGGGAATCAGCTCCTACAATGAGCAGTTCTTC. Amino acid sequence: CASSQRGISSYNEQFF.